These 26 T cell receptor beta chains were sequenced from one sample in a study of blood T cell repertoires in COVID-19. The table came from immunoSEQ multiplex PCR; TCRdb's copy has only in-frame clones and leaves some out. Of 120,000 to 150,000 clones detected, around 84% appear once; the ten largest clones hold approximately 9%. Sequencing was carried out using peripheral blood. The receptors were gathered from a man aged 25-40 years with COVID-19, enrolled during active disease.

The chain recombines TRBV7-2 with TRBJ2-5; D remains ambiguous. Trimming left V 2 bases short and J 1 base short, with 8 bases between. This CDR3 comprises 14 residues. CDR1 SGHTA and CDR2 FQGNSA come from the germline V gene. CDR3 in DNA: TGTGCCAGCAGCTTAAGGCGGATCCAAGAGACCCAGTACTTC. Its protein product is CASSLRRIQETQYF.

This clone occurred once. The chain couples TRBV25-1 to TRBJ1-4, with D possibly being TRBD1 (6 bases). This CDR3 comprises 14 residues. Trimming left V 3 bases short and J 10 bases short, with 15 bases between. Germline V gene sequence: CDR1 MGHDK, CDR2 SYGVNS. For the CDR3, the DNA is TGTGCCAGCAGTGAGTGGGGGCAGGTCGGAAAACTGTTTTTT. As protein: CASSEWGQVGKLFF.

This chain joins TRBV2 and TRBJ1-5, with 8 bases fitting TRBD1. This CDR3 has 17 amino acids. CDR1 is SNHLY and CDR2 is FYNNEI in the germline V gene. Unmatched junction bases numbered 10, after V lost 4 bases and J lost 2 bases. The CDR3: CASSVEKTGQGNQPQHF. CDR3 in DNA: TGTGCCAGCAGTGTTGAAAAAACGGGACAGGGCAATCAGCCCCAGCATTTT.

The rearrangement uses TRBV11-3 and TRBJ2-1; 9 nucleotides line up with TRBD2. CDR1 SGHNT and CDR2 YENEEA come from the germline V gene. Unmatched junction bases numbered 8, after V lost 4 bases and J lost 7 bases. The CDR3 contains 15 residues. The CDR3 sequence is CASSYSGGRVNEQFF. In nucleotides, the CDR3 is TGTGCCAGCAGCTATAGCGGGGGAAGAGTTAATGAGCAGTTCTTC.

The chain uses TRBV6-5 and TRBJ1-2; D is uncertain. CDR3 length: 15 amino acids. Germline CDR1 and CDR2: MNHEY and SVGAGI. V lost 7 bases and J lost 3, with 18 bases in between. In DNA form, the CDR3 reads TGTGCCAGCAAAGTAGTGAAACGTTCTGACTATGGCTACACCTTC. It translates to CASKVVKRSDYGYTF.

The rearrangement uses TRBV10-3 and TRBJ2-4; 9 bases match TRBD1. This CDR3 is 14 amino acids long. CDR1 is ENHRY and CDR2 is SYGVKD in the germline V gene. J gave up 7 bases and V 6 bases, and 7 bases lay outside the gene matches. CDR3 in amino acids: CAISAGQGKNIQYF. The CDR3 coding sequence is TGTGCCATCAGCGCGGGACAGGGTAAGAACATTCAGTACTTC.

This clone was seen ten or more times. The gene calls are TRBV2 and TRBJ1-1; D gene unclear. The V end lost 6 bases, the J end lost 7 bases, and 6 bases lay between the germline ends. The CDR3 contains 10 residues. The V gene's germline CDR1 is SNHLY and CDR2 FYNNEI. CDR3 residues: CASSYGEAFF. The CDR3 DNA is TGTGCCAGCAGCTACGGTGAAGCTTTCTTT. The whole variable domain, filled in from reference TRBV2 and TRBJ1-1, reads EPEVTQTPSHQVTQMGQEVILRCVPISNHLYFYWYRQILGQKVEFLVSFYNNEISEKSEIFDDQFSVERPDGSNFTLKIRSTKLEDSAMYFCASSYGEAFFGQGTRLTVV.

V gene TRBV7-2 combines with J gene TRBJ1-5; 9 nucleotides match TRBD1. The V segment lost 4 bases and the J segment 7 bases; nucleotides outside the gene matches: 8. Germline CDR1 is SGHTA and CDR2 is FQGNSA. The CDR3 spans 15 residues. The CDR3 DNA is TGTGCCAGCAGCTCCACGGGACAGGGTAACCAGCCCCAGCATTTT. Translating it yields CASSSTGQGNQPQHF.

The chain combines TRBV7-2 with TRBJ2-1; the D gene is possibly TRBD1 (5 bases). Germline assignment: CDR1 SGHTA and CDR2 FQGNSA. V gave up 2 bases and J gave up 0 bases, with 14 bases separating them. CDR3 size: 17 residues. The CDR3 DNA reads as TGTGCCAGCAGCTTAAGATTGGGGCGCAGCTCCTACAATGAGCAGTTCTTC. It translates to CASSLRLGRSSYNEQFF.

This clone was recorded a few times. The CDR3 DNA reads as TGCGCCAGCAGCCTCACAGAGGGGGATCGTTATGATTCACCCCTCCACTTT. Translation gives CASSLTEGDRYDSPLHF. V is TRBV4-1 and J is TRBJ1-6; maybe TRBD1 (6 bases). There are 17 residues in the CDR3. V lost 4 bases and J 8 bases, leaving 21 bases between the germline ends. Germline V gives CDR1 MGHRA, CDR2 YSYEKL.

This chain uses TRBV24-1 with TRBJ2-1; 9 bases match TRBD1. The CDR3 is 16 amino acids. Germline V gene lookup returns CDR1 KGHDR and CDR2 SFDVKD. Trimming cost V 3 bases and J 7 bases; bases outside gene matches: 9. The CDR3 reads CATSDSTGGVLNEQFF. Here the CDR3 DNA reads TGTGCCACCAGTGATAGTACAGGGGGCGTATTGAATGAGCAGTTCTTC.

As regards this clone: Other nucleotide sequences in the sample specify the same CDR3. The DNA of the CDR3 is TGTGCCAGTAGTATTCGTCCCAGCTATGGCTACACCTTC. Translated, it gives CASSIRPSYGYTF. The rearrangement uses TRBV19 and TRBJ1-2; D is undetermined. Trimming removed 3 bases from V and 4 bases from J, with 9 bases in between. The V gene's germline CDR1 is LNHDA and CDR2 SQIVND (reference sequence). This CDR3 spans 13 amino acids.

The V gene is TRBV7-3, the J gene TRBJ1-6; 7 nucleotides match TRBD1. V dropped 5 bases and J dropped 7; count of bases not matched to a gene: 8. The CDR3 totals 15 residues. Per germline, CDR1 SGHTA and CDR2 FQGTGA. CDR3 residues: CASSLTGANNSPLHF. The DNA of the CDR3 is TGTGCCAGCAGCCTCACAGGGGCTAACAATTCACCCCTCCACTTT.

This sequence joins TRBV4-3 and TRBJ2-1; 11 bases agree with TRBD1. V dropped 0 bases and J dropped 6; count of bases not matched to a gene: 4. Germline V CDR1 and CDR2: LGHNA, YSLEER. CDR3 length equals 16 residues. Here the CDR3 DNA reads TGCGCCAGCAGCCAAGAGGAGGGGACAGGGGGCAATGAGCAGTTCTTC. This gives the protein CASSQEEGTGGNEQFF.

CDR3: CASSQQERSTDTQYF. The CDR3 DNA is TGCGCCAGCAGCCAACAGGAACGGAGCACAGATACGCAGTATTTT. J is TRBJ2-3 and V is TRBV4-3; the D is unclear. Germline assignment: CDR1 LGHNA and CDR2 YSLEER. V was trimmed by 2 bases and J by 0 bases, leaving 9 bases between them. The CDR3 is 15 amino acids.

The chain has TRBV14 and TRBJ2-1, with TRBD1 identical over 10 bases. This CDR3 has 17 residues. Per the germline V gene, CDR1 is SGHDN and CDR2 is FVKESK. The junction had 6 bases not matched to a gene; V was cut back by 0 bases and J by 4 bases. In nucleotides, the CDR3 is TGTGCCAGCAGCCAAGACCCCCGGACAGGGGGATACAATGAGCAGTTCTTC. This gives the protein CASSQDPRTGGYNEQFF.

The CDR3 protein is CASSPTGGASYEQYF. The CDR3 region has the DNA TGTGCCAGCAGCCCCACAGGGGGCGCGTCCTACGAGCAGTACTTC. This sequence joins TRBV7-6 and TRBJ2-7; 9 positions agree with TRBD1. This CDR3 comprises 15 residues. CDR1 is SGHVS and CDR2 is FNYEAQ in the germline V gene. Trimming at V came to 5 bases and at J to 1 base, leaving 6 bases not matched to a gene.

This chain links TRBV27 with TRBJ2-3, with TRBD2 matching over 9 bases. V lost 5 bases to trimming and J lost 4 bases; unmatched junction nucleotides: 7. Germline lookup yields CDR1 MNHEY and CDR2 SMNVEV (reference sequence). The CDR3 extends over 15 amino acids. The CDR3 bases are TGTGCCAGCAGTATAGCGGGAGTTGCGTCAGATACGCAGTATTTT. It encodes CASSIAGVASDTQYF.

The rearrangement links TRBV18 to TRBJ1-4; D is undetermined. The germline V and J ends were trimmed by 3 bases and 3 bases, with 11 bases remaining between them. Per germline, CDR1 KGHSH and CDR2 LQKENI. CDR3 length: 15 amino acids. The CDR3 sequence is CASSPGGSANEKLFF. CDR3 in DNA: TGTGCCAGCTCACCGGGCGGGTCGGCTAATGAAAAACTGTTTTTT.

Concerning this clone: At one end, the junction sequence differs from germline, possibly due to a read error. The V call is TRBV7-7, the J call TRBJ2-5; D perhaps matches TRBD2 (6 bases). Germline V gene data show CDR1 as SSHAT and CDR2 as FNYEAQ (reference sequence). There are 17 residues in the CDR3. As DNA, the CDR3 is TGTGCTAGCAGCTTAGTCCCCGGGGGACGCCACTGGGAGACCCAGTACTTC. As protein: CASSLVPGGRHWETQYF.

The chain joins TRBV11-2 to TRBJ1-6, with 11 bases identical to TRBD1. Germline CDR1 reads SGHAT; CDR2 reads FQNNGV. The CDR3 runs to 16 residues. With 0 bases clipped from V and 8 bases from J, the junction kept 3 bases outside the gene matches. The CDR3 region is CASSLDPDRGHSPLHF. The CDR3 DNA sequence: TGTGCCAGCAGCTTAGATCCGGACAGGGGGCATTCACCCCTCCACTTT.

This chain's CDR3 is CASSIDNTQYF. The DNA for the CDR3 is TGTGCCAGCAGCATCGACAACACCCAGTACTTC. The chain links TRBV11-2 to TRBJ2-5; D is unresolved. Germline CDR1 SGHAT, CDR2 FQNNGV. This CDR3 contains 11 residues. Trimming stripped 5 bases from V and 8 bases from J, with 9 bases between. Looking up the rest from reference TRBV11-2 and TRBJ2-5 gives the full variable domain: EAGVAQSPRYKIIEKRQSVAFWCNPISGHATLYWYQQILGQGPKLLIQFQNNGVVDDSQLPKDRFSAERLKGVDSTLKIQPAKLEDSAVYLCASSIDNTQYFGPGTRLLVL.

Here the CDR3 reads CASSTQTGEANVLTF. The CDR3 DNA sequence: TGTGCCAGCAGTACCCAGACAGGGGAGGCCAACGTCCTGACTTTC. The V and J genes are TRBV27 and TRBJ2-6; 8 bases agree with TRBD1. V trimming: 5 bases; J trimming: 6 bases; junction bases outside the gene matches: 6. CDR1 and CDR2 from the germline V gene are MNHEY and SMNVEV (reference sequence). The CDR3 runs to 15 residues. The full variable domain, in which reference TRBV27 and TRBJ2-6 provide the parts outside the CDR3, is EAQVTQNPRYLITVTGKKLTVTCSQNMNHEYMSWYRQDPGLGLRQIYYSMNVEVTDKGDVPEGYKVSRKEKRNFPLILESPSPNQTSLYFCASSTQTGEANVLTFGAGSRLTVL.

The V gene is TRBV2, the J gene TRBJ1-2; 7 nucleotides line up with TRBD1. The V gene's germline CDR1 is SNHLY and CDR2 FYNNEI. This CDR3 has 15 residues. V gave up 5 bases and J gave up 4 bases; unmatched junction bases: 10. For the CDR3, the DNA is TGTGCCAGCAGTATGACCAACCAGGGGGTCTATGGCTACACCTTC. It is translated as CASSMTNQGVYGYTF.

The genes are TRBV19 and TRBJ2-3; D unclear. Between the trimmed V and J ends, which lost 1 base and 2 bases, there was a span of 7 bases. This CDR3 has 14 amino acids. Germline V gene data show CDR1 as LNHDA and CDR2 as SQIVND (reference sequence). The CDR3 spells CASSIVDSTDTQYF. CDR3 nucleotide sequence: TGTGCCAGTAGTATAGTAGACTCCACAGATACGCAGTATTTT.

V and J are TRBV6-6 and TRBJ2-7; 7 bases align to TRBD2. The CDR3 extends over 14 amino acids. Per the germline V gene, CDR1 is MNHNY and CDR2 is SVGAGI (reference sequence). After removal of 7 bases from V and 0 bases from J, the junction contained 6 bases not matched to a gene. CDR3 bases: TGTGCCAGCACCTACCGGACTAGCTCCTACGAGCAGTACTTC. It is translated as CASTYRTSSYEQYF.